These 7 T cell receptor beta chains originate from one sample sequenced in a study of early T cells in non-severe SARS-CoV-2 infection. TCRdb fed the 5' RACE reads into MiXCR, producing one record per CDR3 protein. The table has about 73,000 distinct CDR3 sequences, approximately 13% seen once; the top ten hold 11% to 15%. Specimen: whole blood. The receptors here all came from an adult who was a healthcare worker with PCR-confirmed SARS-CoV-2 infection or an uninfected control (not recorded which).

This clonotype was detected ten times or more. The V call is TRBV5-1, the J call TRBJ1-1; no definite D call. V was shortened by 0 bases and J by 6 bases, with 9 bases between the two germline ends. The CDR3 has 13 residues. Germline loops: CDR1 SGHRS, CDR2 YFSETQ. The CDR3 spells CASSLGNKAEAFF. The DNA for the CDR3 is TGCGCCAGCAGCTTGGGAAACAAAGCTGAAGCTTTCTTT.

Only a few counts were recorded for this clonotype. The chain recombines TRBV19 with TRBJ1-5; possibly TRBD1 for D (5 bases). Trimming shortened V by 6 bases and J by 4 bases, and 16 bases separated the two germline ends. Per the germline V gene, CDR1 is LNHDA and CDR2 is SQIVND (reference sequence). This CDR3 comprises 15 residues. For the CDR3, the DNA is TGTGCCAGTAGGGCCCAGGGATGGGGAAATCAGCCCCAGCATTTT. It codes for CASRAQGWGNQPQHF.

This clonotype has only a few counts. The chain employs TRBV7-9 and TRBJ2-1, with D possibly called TRBD1 or TRBD2 (6 bases each). Germline CDR1 and CDR2: SEHNR and FQNEAQ (reference sequence). The CDR3 consists of 12 residues. V lost 5 bases to trimming and J lost 10 bases, with 12 bases between them. CDR3 amino acids: CASSTPGGEQFF. The CDR3 region has the DNA TGTGCCAGCAGCACTCCCGGGGGCGAGCAGTTCTTC.

This clonotype was detected ten times or more. CDR3 bases: TGTGCCAGCAGTTCCGGGACACCGAACACTGAAGCTTTCTTT. It encodes CASSSGTPNTEAFF. The gene calls are TRBV6-1 and TRBJ1-1, with D maybe TRBD1 (6 bases). The germline V gene encodes CDR1 MNHNS and CDR2 SASEGT. The V end was cut by 5 bases, the J end by 1 base, with 11 bases between. The CDR3 extends over 14 amino acids.

V gene TRBV11-3 combines with J gene TRBJ2-3; D is possibly TRBD1 (6 bases). Germline loops: CDR1 SGHNT, CDR2 YENEEA. The V end was cut by 1 base, the J end by 8 bases, with 28 bases between. The length of the CDR3 is 19 residues. The CDR3 reads CASSLGPLRGGLTHITQYF. CDR3 coding DNA: TGTGCCAGCAGCTTAGGCCCCCTGAGAGGGGGTCTGACACACATTACGCAGTATTTT.

This clonotype was seen more than once but under ten times. The chain recombines TRBV27 with TRBJ2-5, with D possibly TRBD2 on 6 matching bases. Germline CDR1 MNHEY, CDR2 SMNVEV (reference sequence). The CDR3 sequence is 17 residues long. V was pared by 6 bases and J by 0 bases, with 20 bases between. In nucleotides, the CDR3 is TGTGCCAGCAGCCCCGAAGGGTACCGGGAGTACCAAGAGACCCAGTACTTC. The encoded protein is CASSPEGYREYQETQYF.

The chain joins TRBV3-1 to TRBJ1-1, with D tentatively TRBD1 (5 bases). Looked up from germline, CDR1 is LGHDT and CDR2 is YNNKEL (reference sequence). V shed 7 bases and J shed 3 bases, with 15 bases lying between them. The CDR3 consists of 14 residues. The CDR3 region is CASNPGIFDTEAFF. The CDR3 DNA sequence: TGTGCCAGCAACCCAGGGATTTTTGACACTGAAGCTTTCTTT.